This is a list of T cell receptor beta chains from one sample in a study of cytomegalovirus exposure and HLA in healthy donors. Sequencing used immunoSEQ multiplex PCR; TCRdb keeps in-frame clones, though not all of them. The data contain 200,000 or so clones, around four fifths of them seen just once; the ten biggest clones take up around 5.6%. Sequencing input: PBMCs. These receptor sequences come from a woman in her late teens or twenties in good health and CMV-seronegative. The conserved cysteine and the conserved F or W are not part of the CDR3 here. Clone sizes are given selectively: once, few, many, or a class where the clone is expanded.

CDR3 protein	clone size	V gene	J gene
ASSTNDRDTEAF	NA	TRBV18	TRBJ1-1
ASSWWVNTGELF	NA	TRBV5-1	TRBJ2-2
ASSLAGREQY	NA	TRBV7-8	TRBJ2-7
ASSARGGTSVRYEQY	NA	TRBV13	TRBJ2-7
ASSLSDTQY	NA	TRBV11-2	TRBJ2-3
ASRLPGLAFTDTQY	few	TRBV4-2	TRBJ2-3
ASSRTGAPYEQY	NA	TRBV27	TRBJ2-7
ASSVDSGGQETQY	NA	TRBV9	TRBJ2-5
ASSSPSGSYEQY	NA	TRBV6-5	TRBJ2-7
ASYRSGRASTDTQY	NA	TRBV28	TRBJ2-3
SVQPGQGSRDEQY	NA	TRBV29-1	TRBJ2-7
ASSSAGTYYTDTQY	NA	TRBV5-6	TRBJ2-3
ASIRGTNEQF	NA	TRBV28	TRBJ2-1
ASSRTDGYTEAF	few	TRBV5-1	TRBJ1-1
ASSLRLYSNQPQH	NA	TRBV28	TRBJ1-5
ASKLKGHGYT	NA	TRBV6-1	TRBJ1-2
ASSRQARTEAF	NA	TRBV19	TRBJ1-1
ASGLVRDLAVYNEQF	NA	TRBV12-5	TRBJ2-1
ASMRLGNQPQH	NA	TRBV6-1	TRBJ1-5
ASSRGGQPQH	NA	TRBV5-6	TRBJ1-5
ASSFEGRETQY	NA	TRBV5-4	TRBJ2-5
ASSLTGVELSGTEAF	NA	TRBV5-6	TRBJ1-1
ASSLAFGHYEQY	medium-sized	TRBV11-1	TRBJ2-7
AWSRTVTTEAF	few	TRBV30	TRBJ1-1
ASSLPADRLSGNTIY	few	TRBV28	TRBJ1-3
ASTPRGQGGETQY	NA	TRBV5-1	TRBJ2-5
SVEGRQNYGYT	NA	TRBV29-1	TRBJ1-2
ASSQDLTIGAYGYT	once	TRBV4-1	TRBJ1-2
ASSLDRGGGNTIY	NA	TRBV5-1	TRBJ1-3
ASSQGQGLYEQY	NA	TRBV4-2	TRBJ2-7
ASSTPQGNVDTQY	NA	TRBV19	TRBJ2-3
ASRGSGDNYGYT	NA	TRBV5-1	TRBJ1-2
ASSLWQGKNNEQF	NA	TRBV28	TRBJ2-1
ASSTDRGVSPLH	NA	TRBV5-1	TRBJ1-6
SVEGDSTYGYT	NA	TRBV29-1	TRBJ1-2
ASSKQGAGYEQY	NA	TRBV2	TRBJ2-7
ASSVVGGRNTGELF	NA	TRBV2	TRBJ2-2
ASSFGTGLSRETQY	NA	TRBV28	TRBJ2-5
ASSLSFRGGGPQH	NA	TRBV28	TRBJ1-5
ASSQYKPSHNEQF	NA	TRBV4-1	TRBJ2-1